The rows below give T cell receptor beta chains drawn from one sample of a study of CD8 T cells in ankylosing spondylitis. TCRdb re-derived calls from the 5' RACE reads in MiXCR, one entry per CDR3 protein. The table records about 340,000 distinct CDR3 sequences, about 14% of them present only once. The sequenced sample consisted of blood, either unsorted or a sorted T cell fraction (not recorded which). These receptors were obtained from a male donor with ankylosing spondylitis or in good health (not recorded which). CDR3s include the opening cysteine and the closing phenylalanine or tryptophan. A D gene is named only where the DNA matches it firmly. Expanded clones are given a class, and other clones once, few, many or no size at all.

length,size,J,D,V,DNA,CDR3
12,.,TRBJ2-1,.,TRBV11-2,TGTGCCAGCAGCTTAGGGCGTAATGAGCAGTTCTTC,CASSLGRNEQFF
16,few,TRBJ2-1,.,TRBV9,TGTGCCAGCAGCCTAAAGGGGCGGGAACCCTACAATGAGCAGTTCTTC,CASSLKGREPYNEQFF
15,.,TRBJ2-2,.,TRBV12-3/TRBV12-4,TGTGCCAGCAGTTCCTCGGGAGTCAACACCGGGGAGCTGTTTTTT,CASSSSGVNTGELFF
17,few,TRBJ2-2,.,TRBV3-1,TGTGCCAGCAGCCCCGAGGAGGGAAGAGTTGACACCGGGGAGCTGTTTTTT,CASSPEEGRVDTGELFF
15,.,TRBJ1-5,.,TRBV30,TGTGCCTGGAGTGTAGGGCAGGCCGGGGTCGGGCCCCAGCATTTT,CAWSVGQAGVGPQHF
11,many,TRBJ1-2,.,TRBV29-1,TGCAGCGCCTGGGGAGGAAATGGCTACACCTTC,CSAWGGNGYTF
14,.,TRBJ2-1,.,TRBV12-3/TRBV12-4,TGTGCCAGCAGTCAAACGCCGGGTCAGGATGAGCAGTTCTTC,CASSQTPGQDEQFF
14,few,TRBJ2-1,TRBD2,TRBV5-1,TGCGCCAGCAGCTTGTGGGACGGGGGGAATGAGCAGTTCTTC,CASSLWDGGNEQFF
15,.,TRBJ1-4,.,TRBV5-1,TGCGCCAGCAGCTACAACCGCGGAACTAATGAAAAACTGTTTTTT,CASSYNRGTNEKLFF
15,many,TRBJ2-1,TRBD2,TRBV5-1,TGCGCCAGCAGCTTGGCGGGAGGGCCGCAAAATGAGCAGTTCTTC,CASSLAGGPQNEQFF
16,few,TRBJ2-5,TRBD2,TRBV12-3/TRBV12-4,TGTGCCAGCAGTCCAACCTCTAGCGGGGGGGCAGAGACCCAGTACTTC,CASSPTSSGGAETQYF
15,few,TRBJ2-3,.,TRBV12-3/TRBV12-4,TGTGCCAGCAGTTTAGGACTGTCTCAACACGATACGCAGTATTTT,CASSLGLSQHDTQYF
14,.,TRBJ2-5,TRBD1,TRBV4-1,TGCGCCAGCAGCCAAGAAGCGACAGGGGAGACCCAGTACTTC,CASSQEATGETQYF
15,many,TRBJ1-1,TRBD1,TRBV5-1,TGCGCCAGCAGCTTGGAGAACGCAGGGGGCACTGAAGCTTTCTTT,CASSLENAGGTEAFF
17,.,TRBJ2-5,TRBD2,TRBV6-2/TRBV6-3,TGTGCCAGCAGTTACGGGGGGGGACTAGCGCGAAGGGAGACCCAGTACTTC,CASSYGGGLARRETQYF
16,few,TRBJ2-3,TRBD2,TRBV12-3/TRBV12-4,TGTGCCAGCACCATTAGCGGGAGAGACAGCACAGATACGCAGTATTTT,CASTISGRDSTDTQYF
13,.,TRBJ1-1,.,TRBV10-3,TGTGCCATCAGTGACAGGGAGAACACTGAAGCTTTCTTT,CAISDRENTEAFF
16,.,TRBJ1-5,.,TRBV12-3/TRBV12-4,TGTGCCAGCACTACGGGGGCAGGGTATAGCAATCAGCCCCAGCATTTT,CASTTGAGYSNQPQHF
14,many,TRBJ2-3,.,TRBV5-1,TGCGCCAGCAGCTTGGTCCAGAACCGGGATACGCAGTATTTT,CASSLVQNRDTQYF
15,.,TRBJ1-6,.,TRBV5-6,TGTGCCAGCAGCTTGGGTACAGGGCGGGATTCACCCCTCCACTTT,CASSLGTGRDSPLHF
15,once,TRBJ1-1,.,TRBV28,TGTGCCATCAGCCCCGGGCTGCCAGCGAACACTGAAGCTTTCTTT,CAISPGLPANTEAFF
15,many,TRBJ1-1,TRBD1,TRBV25-1,TGTGCCAGCACCCTAAGACAGGGGAGGGTCACTGAAGCTTTCTTT,CASTLRQGRVTEAFF
20,.,TRBJ2-3,.,TRBV21-1,TGTGCCAGCAGCAAAGGACTGGTCGCACTGACTAGCGGGGGAGATCCTACGCAGTATTTT,CASSKGLVALTSGGDPTQYF
15,.,TRBJ2-1,.,TRBV10-1,TGCGCCAGCAGAGGCGGTAGCGGCCCTACCGATGAGCAGTTCTTC,CASRGGSGPTDEQFF
16,.,TRBJ2-2,TRBD2,TRBV7-9,TGTGCCAGCAGCTTAGTTCCGGGACTAGGGACCGGGGAGCTGTTTTTT,CASSLVPGLGTGELFF
14,.,TRBJ2-1,TRBD2,TRBV4-1,TGCGCCAGCAGCCAGGCTAGCGGATACAATGAGCAGTTCTTC,CASSQASGYNEQFF
14,few,TRBJ2-3,.,TRBV18,TGTGCCAGCTCACGACAGCGGGCCACAGATACGCAGTATTTT,CASSRQRATDTQYF
14,few,TRBJ2-7,.,TRBV12-3/TRBV12-4,TGTGCCAGCAGTTCCTCGTGGGGGTCTAATGAGCAGTACTTC,CASSSSWGSNEQYF
14,few,TRBJ1-1,.,TRBV5-1,TGCGCCAGCAGCTTGGAAGGAACAGGCACTGAAGCTTTCTTT,CASSLEGTGTEAFF
15,few,TRBJ1-5,.,TRBV4-1,TGCGCCAGCAGCCAAGAAGGGACAAGTAATCAGCCCCAGCATTTT,CASSQEGTSNQPQHF
15,.,TRBJ2-3,.,TRBV12-5,TGTGCTAGTGGTTCCCTCGCGGGGCGCACAGATACGCAGTATTTT,CASGSLAGRTDTQYF
14,few,TRBJ2-3,.,TRBV5-1,TGCGCCAGCAGCGGCGAGCGGAACACAGATACGCAGTATTTT,CASSGERNTDTQYF
16,many,TRBJ1-2,.,TRBV4-2,TGTGCCAGCAGCCAACGACCCACTGCACAAGGCGCCGGCTACACCTTC,CASSQRPTAQGAGYTF
15,many,TRBJ1-4,.,TRBV10-3,TGTGCCATCAGTGAGGGACGGGAGAGGAATGAAAAACTGTTTTTT,CAISEGRERNEKLFF
16,.,TRBJ2-1,.,TRBV4-2,TGTGCCAGCAGCCAAGAATTTGCAGCTTCGTACAATGAGCAGTTCTTC,CASSQEFAASYNEQFF
17,.,TRBJ2-2,.,TRBV21-1,TGTGCCAGCAGCAAAGATGGGGACTGGATGAACACCGGGGAGCTGTTTTTT,CASSKDGDWMNTGELFF
18,.,TRBJ1-4,.,TRBV25-1,TGTGCCAGCACCGATTCGCCTCGAGGGGAACAGCCTACTGAAAAACTGTTTTTT,CASTDSPRGEQPTEKLFF
14,.,TRBJ2-3,TRBD2,TRBV7-6,TGTGCCAGCAGCTCGGGACTAGGGGAGGATACGCAGTATTTT,CASSSGLGEDTQYF
15,many,TRBJ2-7,TRBD1,TRBV18,TGTGCCAGCTCACCTGGACAGGGGAGTTCCTACGAGCAGTACTTC,CASSPGQGSSYEQYF
13,few,TRBJ1-3,.,TRBV29-1,TGCAGCGTTGAGACGCTCTCTGGAAACACCATATATTTT,CSVETLSGNTIYF
15,once,TRBJ2-5,.,TRBV3-1,TGTGCCTCCTGCCAAGGCGGGGGCTACTGGGAGACCCAGTACTTC,CASCQGGGYWETQYF
15,.,TRBJ2-1,TRBD1,TRBV20-1,TGCAGTGCCCAAAGACTGGGACAGGGAAAGAATGAGCAGTTCTTC,CSAQRLGQGKNEQFF
13,few,TRBJ2-7,TRBD1,TRBV3-1,TGTGCCAGCAGCCAAGGGGACAGGTACGAGCAGTACTTC,CASSQGDRYEQYF
15,once,TRBJ2-5,.,TRBV5-8,TGTGCCAGCAGCCACGGACAGCCGGGGGCGAGGACCCAGTACTTC,CASSHGQPGARTQYF
17,.,TRBJ1-5,TRBD1,TRBV20-1,TGCAGTGCTAGAGATTCAAACAGGGGCGGATTAGGTCAGCCCCAGCATTTT,CSARDSNRGGLGQPQHF
14,.,TRBJ2-7,TRBD1,TRBV7-9,TGTGCCAGCAGTTCCGGGACAGGGGGCCACGAGCAGTACTTC,CASSSGTGGHEQYF